Here is one T cell receptor (beta chain) with its context. Its antigen is unidentified. Germline CDR1 is LNHDA and CDR2 is SQIVND (reference sequence). The germline V and J ends were trimmed by 2 bases and 5 bases, with 17 bases remaining between them. The CDR3 covers 16 residues. This record belongs to a study of cytomegalovirus exposure and HLA in healthy donors. Study conclusions and caveats: Later examination showed HLA-associated TCR beta chains had greater clonal expansion than equally common others.

The PCR made use of 60 Vbeta and 13 Jbeta primers. Repertoires were generated with immunoSEQ multiplex PCR, while TCRdb's copy carries only in-frame clones and drops some. The data contain more than 85,000 clones, roughly three quarters of them singletons. The chain has TRBV19 and TRBJ2-3, with D possibly matching TRBD1 (5 bases). The clonotype originates from a man aged 35 to 55 in good health and CMV-seronegative. Sequenced input: PBMCs. The CDR3 nucleotides read TGTGCCAGTAGTATAAGAAGGGGCGGCCTTGGAGATACGCAGTATTTT. Protein product: CASSIRRGGLGDTQYF.